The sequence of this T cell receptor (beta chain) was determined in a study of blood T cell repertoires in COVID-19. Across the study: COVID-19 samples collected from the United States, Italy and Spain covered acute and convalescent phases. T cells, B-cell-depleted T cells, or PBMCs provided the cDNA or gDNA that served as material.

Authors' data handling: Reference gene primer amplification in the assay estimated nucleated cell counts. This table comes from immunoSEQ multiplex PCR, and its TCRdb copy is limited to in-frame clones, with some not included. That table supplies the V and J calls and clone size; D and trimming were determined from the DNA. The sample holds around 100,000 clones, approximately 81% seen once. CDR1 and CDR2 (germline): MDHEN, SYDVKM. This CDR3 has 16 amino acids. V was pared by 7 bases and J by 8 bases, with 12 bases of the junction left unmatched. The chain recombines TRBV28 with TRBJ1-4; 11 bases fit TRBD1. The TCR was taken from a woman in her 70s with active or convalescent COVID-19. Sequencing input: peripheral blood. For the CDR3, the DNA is TGTGCCAGCACGAACCGGGACAGGGGGTCCCTAGAAAAACTGTTTTTT. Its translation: CASTNRDRGSLEKLFF.